Below, 20 T cell receptor beta chains from the same sample are listed, as sequenced in a study of shared clonotypes between healthy human individuals. Terminally differentiated effector memory CD45RA+ cells were excluded from the naive CD8 cells, which were CD45RO-negative and positively selected for CCR7. Only in-frame clones appear in the TCRdb table, and some are missing; sequencing was by immunoSEQ multiplex PCR. The data hold hundreds of thousands of clones, with about 92% observed a single time. The specimen was naive CD8+ T cells sorted from blood. These receptors all come from a man aged 25 to 40 in good health.

This chain uses TRBV4-1 with TRBJ1-2; 7 bases line up with TRBD1. Looked up from germline, CDR1 is MGHRA and CDR2 is YSYEKL. Unmatched junction bases numbered 6, after V lost 0 bases and J lost 8 bases. This CDR3 spans 14 amino acids. Here the CDR3 DNA reads TGCGCCAGCAGCCAAGAGACAGGGAGTGGAGGCTACACCTTC. It specifies CASSQETGSGGYTF.

This chain links TRBV7-2 with TRBJ2-1, with D possibly being TRBD2 (5 bases). Germline V gives CDR1 SGHTA, CDR2 FQGNSA. This CDR3 region has 16 residues. V shed 1 base and J shed 3 bases, with 13 bases lying between them. The CDR3 sequence is CASSLDPTGNYNEQFF. DNA for the CDR3: TGTGCCAGCAGCTTAGACCCGACGGGAAACTACAATGAGCAGTTCTTC. The entire variable domain, with the rest obtained from reference TRBV7-2 and TRBJ2-1, is as follows: GAGVSQSPSNKVTEKGKDVELRCDPISGHTALYWYRQSLGQGLEFLIYFQGNSAPDKSGLPSDRFSAERTGGSVSTLTIQRTQQEDSAVYLCASSLDPTGNYNEQFFGPGTRLTVL.

The chain combines TRBV9 with TRBJ2-7, with 7 positions matching TRBD2. J gave up 3 bases and V 0 bases, and 6 bases lay outside the gene matches. There are 15 residues in the CDR3. Per germline, CDR1 SGDLS and CDR2 YYNGEE. The DNA of the CDR3 is TGTGCCAGCAGCGTAGGGAATGGCGGGAGCTACGAGCAGTACTTC. Translated, it gives CASSVGNGGSYEQYF. Full variable domain (outside the CDR3, taken from reference TRBV9 and TRBJ2-7): DSGVTQTPKHLITATGQRVTLRCSPRSGDLSVYWYQQSLDQGLQFLIQYYNGEERAKGNILERFSAQQFPDLHSELNLSSLELGDSALYFCASSVGNGGSYEQYFGPGTRLTVT.

V usage is TRBV7-9 and J usage is TRBJ2-2; D is perhaps TRBD1 or TRBD2 (5 bases each). V lost 5 bases, J lost 8 bases, and 12 bases lay in between. Looked up from germline, CDR1 is SEHNR and CDR2 is FQNEAQ (reference sequence). This CDR3 has 13 amino acids. CDR3 residues: CASSTGPLGELFF. In DNA, the CDR3 is TGTGCCAGCAGCACGGGACCATTGGGGGAGCTGTTTTTT.

The DNA for the CDR3 is TGTGCCAGCAGCTCAACTAGCGGGAGGGTCGATGAGCAGTTCTTC. Translation gives CASSSTSGRVDEQFF. This chain connects TRBV5-4 to TRBJ2-1, with 13 bases that match TRBD2. The CDR3 sequence is 15 residues long. Germline CDR1 SGHNT, CDR2 YYREEE (reference sequence). V dropped 3 bases and J dropped 8; count of bases not matched to a gene: 5. Filled out from reference TRBV5-4 and TRBJ2-1, the complete variable domain reads ETGVTQSPTHLIKTRGQQVTLRCSSQSGHNTVSWYQQALGQGPQFIFQYYREEENGRGNFPPRFSGLQFPNYSSELNVNALELDDSALYLCASSSTSGRVDEQFFGPGTRLTVL.

This clone was seen just once. The chain combines TRBV7-8 with TRBJ1-5; D possibly corresponds to TRBD1 (5 bases). V was pared by 1 base and J by 7 bases, with 11 bases between. This CDR3 spans 14 amino acids. The germline V gene has CDR1 SGHVS and CDR2 FQNEAQ. CDR3 sequence (DNA): TGTGCCAGCAGCTTAGGGTGGGGGGAGCAGCCCCAGCATTTT. This translates into CASSLGWGEQPQHF.

This chain links TRBV2 with TRBJ2-1; weak D call: TRBD1 (6 bases). V lost 10 bases to trimming and J lost 6 bases, with 13 bases between them. CDR3 length: 12 amino acids. The germline V gene encodes CDR1 SNHLY and CDR2 FYNNEI. CDR3 protein: CATNRESNEQFF. In DNA form, the CDR3 reads TGTGCCACCAACAGGGAAAGCAATGAGCAGTTCTTC. Filled out from reference TRBV2 and TRBJ2-1, the complete variable domain reads EPEVTQTPSHQVTQMGQEVILRCVPISNHLYFYWYRQILGQKVEFLVSFYNNEISEKSEIFDDQFSVERPDGSNFTLKIRSTKLEDSAMYFCATNRESNEQFFGPGTRLTVL.

The chain employs TRBV15 and TRBJ2-1, with 10 bases lining up with TRBD1. There are 15 residues in the CDR3. After removal of 4 bases from V and 8 bases from J, the junction contained 8 bases not matched to a gene. From germline, CDR1 is LNHNV and CDR2 YYDKDF (reference sequence). The chain's CDR3 is CATSKSRDRGDEQFF. In DNA, the CDR3 is TGTGCCACCAGCAAATCGCGGGACAGGGGTGATGAGCAGTTCTTC.

V is TRBV14 and J is TRBJ2-7, with 10 nucleotides matching TRBD2. V was pared by 4 bases and J by 4 bases, with 10 bases of the junction left unmatched. CDR3 size: 16 residues. Germline CDR1 and CDR2: SGHDN and FVKESK. The CDR3 reads CASSPRRTSGYYEQYF. CDR3 in DNA: TGTGCCAGCAGCCCAAGGCGGACTAGCGGCTATTACGAGCAGTACTTC.

This clone came up once. The chain joins TRBV6-5 to TRBJ2-7, with D perhaps TRBD1 (5 bases). Per germline, CDR1 MNHEY and CDR2 SVGAGI. The CDR3 runs to 12 residues. V lost 2 bases and J 7 bases, leaving 9 bases between the germline ends. This CDR3 reads CASSYGAGEQYF. DNA of the CDR3: TGTGCCAGCAGTTACGGGGCAGGGGAGCAGTACTTC.

V usage is TRBV7-2 and J usage is TRBJ1-1; D unclear. The CDR3 is made up of 12 amino acids. Deletions cut 2 bases from V and 7 bases from J, with 8 bases between. Germline assignment: CDR1 SGHTA and CDR2 FQGNSA. The CDR3: CASSLRLGEAFF. CDR3 in DNA: TGTGCCAGCAGCTTAAGGCTCGGTGAAGCTTTCTTT.

The rearrangement uses TRBV9 and TRBJ2-7; D is possibly TRBD1 (6 bases). Looked up from germline, CDR1 is SGDLS and CDR2 is YYNGEE. The CDR3 consists of 14 residues. V lost 4 bases to trimming and J lost 3 bases, with 14 bases between them. CDR3 nucleotides: TGTGCCAGCAGCACTCAGGGGTGGGACTACGAGCAGTACTTC. Protein sequence: CASSTQGWDYEQYF.

The rearrangement uses TRBV14 and TRBJ2-1; 8 bases are shared with TRBD2. The length of the CDR3 is 13 residues. V dropped 3 bases and J dropped 8; count of bases not matched to a gene: 3. Per germline, CDR1 SGHDN and CDR2 FVKESK. CDR3 nucleotides: TGTGCCAGCAGCCAGAGGACTAGCTATGAGCAGTTCTTC. It yields the protein CASSQRTSYEQFF.

The gene calls are TRBV5-5 and TRBJ2-7, with D tentatively TRBD1 or TRBD2 (5 bases each). The CDR3 is 15 amino acids. Germline loops: CDR1 SGHKS, CDR2 YYEKEE (reference sequence). V gave up 0 bases and J gave up 3 bases, with 13 bases separating them. The CDR3 DNA is TGTGCCAGCAGCTTGGTACAGTTGGGACGCTACGAGCAGTACTTC. Residues: CASSLVQLGRYEQYF. Based on the CDR3 plus reference TRBV5-5 and TRBJ2-7, the full variable domain is DAGVTQSPTHLIKTRGQQVTLRCSPISGHKSVSWYQQVLGQGPQFIFQYYEKEERGRGNFPDRFSARQFPNYSSELNVNALLLGDSALYLCASSLVQLGRYEQYFGPGTRLTVT.

This clone was seen only once. The rearrangement uses TRBV27 and TRBJ2-7; tentative D call: TRBD1 (5 bases). The CDR3 spans 15 residues. CDR1 MNHEY and CDR2 SMNVEV come from the germline V gene (reference sequence). The V and J ends lost 3 bases and 1 base respectively, with 13 bases between them. The CDR3 protein is CASSFRLGPSYEQYF. The CDR3 DNA sequence: TGTGCCAGCAGTTTTCGCTTGGGGCCTTCCTACGAGCAGTACTTC.

The chain couples TRBV27 to TRBJ2-3; possibly TRBD2 for D (5 bases). Germline loops: CDR1 MNHEY, CDR2 SMNVEV (reference sequence). The CDR3 covers 16 residues. V lost 3 bases and J 1 base, leaving 14 bases between the germline ends. CDR3 protein: CASSLWRVKGTDTQYF. Written as DNA, the CDR3 is TGTGCCAGCAGTTTGTGGCGGGTGAAGGGCACAGATACGCAGTATTTT.

The chain combines TRBV19 with TRBJ2-4; TRBD1 agrees at 11 bases. J gave up 8 bases and V 4 bases, and 10 bases lay outside the gene matches. The CDR3 sequence is 16 residues long. CDR1 is LNHDA, CDR2 SQIVND, per germline (reference sequence). The CDR3 region has the DNA TGTGCCAGTAGTACTCGGACAGGGGGCCGGTTTGACATTCAGTACTTC. Translation gives CASSTRTGGRFDIQYF.

The chain joins TRBV7-9 to TRBJ2-2; D is unclear. The CDR3 length is 15 residues. Trimming pared 4 bases from V and 2 bases from J, leaving 11 bases between. The germline CDR1 and CDR2 sequences are SEHNR and FQNEAQ (reference sequence). The CDR3 loop reads CASSSPPINTGELFF. The CDR3 bases are TGTGCCAGCAGCTCGCCCCCTATAAACACCGGGGAGCTGTTTTTT.

The CDR3 DNA follows: TGTGCCAGCAGTGAAGCTTCCGGGACTAGCGTACTTCTTAGAGAGACCCAGTACTTC. Protein sequence: CASSEASGTSVLLRETQYF. This chain connects TRBV2 to TRBJ2-5, with 10 bases aligning to TRBD2. The junction had 14 bases not matched to a gene; V was cut back by 0 bases and J by 4 bases. From germline, CDR1 is SNHLY and CDR2 FYNNEI. This CDR3 region has 19 residues.

This chain links TRBV7-9 with TRBJ2-7, with a tentative D call TRBD2 (5 bases). Trimming took 4 bases from V and 0 from J, leaving 7 bases between them. The length of the CDR3 is 13 residues. The germline V gene encodes CDR1 SEHNR and CDR2 FQNEAQ (reference sequence). CDR3 amino acids: CASSSEVSYEQYF. CDR3 in DNA: TGTGCCAGCAGCTCGGAGGTCTCCTACGAGCAGTACTTC.